The rows below give T cell receptor beta chains drawn from one sample of a study of T cells in Graves' hyperthyroidism and ophthalmopathy. TCRdb re-analysed the multiplex PCR reads in MiXCR, keeping a single row per CDR3 protein. The profile shows some 490,000 distinct CDR3 sequences, about 16% of them singletons. The sequenced sample consisted of blood. These receptors came from a woman in her 30s with Graves' ophthalmopathy. The CDR3 runs from the conserved cysteine through the conserved F or W. The D gene is left open where the match is weak. Expanded clones are given a class, and other clones once, few, many or no size at all.

j_gene	d_gene	v_gene	abundance	CDR3nt	CDR3aa
TRBJ1-1	-	TRBV6-2/TRBV6-3	many	TGTGCCAGCAGTTTCAGGGGTACAGCCGAAGCTTTCTTT	CASSFRGTAEAFF
TRBJ1-1	-	TRBV7-8	-	TGTGCCAGCAGCTTAGACCAGGGAAACACTGAAGCTTTCTTT	CASSLDQGNTEAFF
TRBJ2-7	TRBD2	TRBV5-1	many	TGCGCCAGCAGCGTTGACCGAGCGGGGGAGCAGTACTTC	CASSVDRAGEQYF
TRBJ2-1	TRBD2	TRBV5-1	many	TGCGCCAGCAGCTATAATAGCGGGAGGTGGGATGAGCAGTTCTTC	CASSYNSGRWDEQFF
TRBJ1-1	-	TRBV7-3	many	TGTGCCAGCAGCTTTAGAGGGGCCACTGAAGCTTTCTTT	CASSFRGATEAFF
TRBJ1-6	-	TRBV7-9	-	TGTGCCAGCAGCTTAGTCGGGGCGATCAATTCACCCCTCCACTTT	CASSLVGAINSPLHF
TRBJ2-5	-	TRBV28	-	TGTGCCAGCACCCCTATTCTGGCGGGGGCAGCGGAGACCCAGTACTTC	CASTPILAGAAETQYF
TRBJ2-3	-	TRBV6-1	-	TGTGCCAGCAGCCGTAGACAGGCTAGCACAGATACGCAGTATTTT	CASSRRQASTDTQYF
TRBJ1-2	TRBD1	TRBV5-1	many	TGCGCCAGCAGCTCGATAACGACAGGGGAGGGAGACTATGGCTACACCTTC	CASSSITTGEGDYGYTF
TRBJ2-1	-	TRBV5-8	few	TGTGCCAGCAGCGGAATCCGGGACTTCATTTTCTATGAGCAGTTCTTC	CASSGIRDFIFYEQFF
TRBJ2-7	-	TRBV9	-	TGTGCCAGCAGCGTAGGAGGGGGGCGAAGCTCCTACGAGCAGTACTTC	CASSVGGGRSSYEQYF
TRBJ1-5	-	TRBV28	many	TGTGCCAGCAGGTGGGGAGGGGTTAGCAATCAGCCCCAGCATTTT	CASRWGGVSNQPQHF
TRBJ2-2	-	TRBV7-8	-	TGTGCCAGCAGCTTAGTGTTTGGAACCGGGGAGCTGTTTTTT	CASSLVFGTGELFF
TRBJ2-1	TRBD1	TRBV6-1	many	TGTGCCAGCAGTTATTTGGGACAGGGAAAAGACAATGAGCAGTTCTTC	CASSYLGQGKDNEQFF
TRBJ2-5	-	TRBV29-1	many	TGCAGCGTTGGGGAAGAGACCCAGTACTTC	CSVGEETQYF
TRBJ2-7	-	TRBV4-1	few	TGCGCCAGCAGCCAAGATGCAGGCCTGGCCTACGAGCAGTACTTC	CASSQDAGLAYEQYF
TRBJ2-1	-	TRBV18	many	TGTGCCAGCTCACCTGGGACCTCTGGCTCCTACAATGAGCAGTTCTTC	CASSPGTSGSYNEQFF
TRBJ2-1	TRBD2	TRBV7-2	many	TGTGCCAGCAGCTTAGTACTCGGCGGGAGGGGGGTGAGCAATGAGCAGTTCTTC	CASSLVLGGRGVSNEQFF
TRBJ2-5	-	TRBV14	-	TGTGCCAGCAGCCGAGCTCCTGCGATGGACGCCCTAGAGACCCAGTACTTC	CASSRAPAMDALETQYF
TRBJ1-4	-	TRBV20-1	many	TGCAGTGCAACCAACGGGGGCTATGAAAAACTGTTTTTT	CSATNGGYEKLFF
TRBJ2-7	TRBD2	TRBV27	few	TGTGCCAGCAGTGCACAGACTAGCGTATGGTACGAGCAGTACTTC	CASSAQTSVWYEQYF
TRBJ2-6	TRBD2	TRBV7-9	-	TGTGCCAGCAGCCCGACTAGCGGGGGAACCTCTGGGGCCAACGTCCTGACTTTC	CASSPTSGGTSGANVLTF
TRBJ2-7	-	TRBV28	-	TGTGCCAGCAGTTCGCCTAGAGGCGAGCAGTACTTC	CASSSPRGEQYF
TRBJ2-5	TRBD1	TRBV10-3	-	TGTGCCATCAGTGCTGCTTCCGGGACAGGGGACCAAGAGACCCAGTACTTC	CAISAASGTGDQETQYF
TRBJ1-1	-	TRBV19	-	TGTGCCAGTAGTTCCCAGGGATTCACTGAAGCTTTCTTT	CASSSQGFTEAFF
TRBJ2-3	-	TRBV24-1	-	TGTGCCACCAGTGATTTCCCCCCCCCGAACGGCTGGCCAGATACGCAGTATTTT	CATSDFPPPNGWPDTQYF
TRBJ1-5	TRBD1	TRBV6-1	many	TGTGCCAGCAGTTGGGGACAGAATCAGCCCCAGCATTTT	CASSWGQNQPQHF
TRBJ2-3	-	TRBV28	many	TGTGCCAGCGGTCGGACAGGAGGGACAGATACGCAGTATTTT	CASGRTGGTDTQYF
TRBJ2-3	TRBD1	TRBV6-1	few	TGTGCCAGCACGCCAGCCGGGACAGGGGTGGATACGCAGTATTTT	CASTPAGTGVDTQYF
TRBJ1-1	-	TRBV6-2/TRBV6-3	many	TGTGCCAGCACCCCAGGGCCCGGATCCGGGAACACTGAAGCTTTCTTT	CASTPGPGSGNTEAFF
TRBJ1-5	-	TRBV27	few	TGTGCCACCCAAAGAGGGGGGCTGAGCAATCAGCCCCAGCATTTT	CATQRGGLSNQPQHF
TRBJ2-3	-	TRBV10-3	few	TGTGCCATCAGTGCAATGTTAGGGGATTCGGGCACAGATACGCAGTATTTT	CAISAMLGDSGTDTQYF
TRBJ2-5	-	TRBV27	many	TGTGCCAGCAGTTTGGAGTCAGACCAAGAGACCCAGTACTTC	CASSLESDQETQYF
TRBJ2-1	-	TRBV7-2	many	TGTGCCAGCAGCTTGGTCGAGGCTAGCGCCCACAATGAGCAGTTCTTC	CASSLVEASAHNEQFF
TRBJ2-1	-	TRBV20-1	many	TGCAGTGCTAGAGGCTGGGGGGTCTACAATGAGCAGTTCTTC	CSARGWGVYNEQFF
TRBJ1-5	-	TRBV10-2	-	TGCGCCAGCAGTTCTGGGGTACATCAGCCCCAGCATTTT	CASSSGVHQPQHF
TRBJ2-2	TRBD2	TRBV6-5	few	TGTGCCAGCAGTTACCGGACTAGCGCGAACACCGGGGAGCTGTTTTTT	CASSYRTSANTGELFF
TRBJ1-3	TRBD1	TRBV28	few	TGTGCCAGTACTCCGGGACAGCGAAACACCATATATTTT	CASTPGQRNTIYF
TRBJ2-1	-	TRBV7-2	many	TGTGCCAGCAGCTTAGACGACAGGACCTACAATGAGCAGTTCTTC	CASSLDDRTYNEQFF
TRBJ2-6	-	TRBV20-1	few	TGCAGTGCTATGGGGCGTGCCTCTGGGGCCAACGTCCTGACTTTC	CSAMGRASGANVLTF
TRBJ2-5	-	TRBV14	few	TGTGCCAGCAGCCATGACGCGGGACCCCGGAGCATTCAAGAGACCCAGTACTTC	CASSHDAGPRSIQETQYF
TRBJ2-5	-	TRBV3-1	many	TGTGCCAGCAGCCCACCGACGGGGATCCAAGAGACCCAGTACTTC	CASSPPTGIQETQYF
TRBJ1-2	-	TRBV5-4	many	TGTGCCAGCAGCTCGTATGCCAGCGTCCCCTATGGCTACACCTTC	CASSSYASVPYGYTF
TRBJ1-3	-	TRBV7-2	many	TGTGCCAGCAGCTTGGGACGACAGGGAAACACCATATATTTT	CASSLGRQGNTIYF
TRBJ1-1	TRBD1	TRBV29-1	-	TGCAGCGTTGGGGACAGGGGGCGAAGGACTGAAGCTTTCTTT	CSVGDRGRRTEAFF
TRBJ1-2	TRBD1	TRBV4-3	-	TGCGCCAGCAGCCACCCAGGGGGCGATGGCTACACCTTC	CASSHPGGDGYTF
TRBJ2-1	-	TRBV20-1	few	TGCAGTGCTAGTCTGGCGCCCGAGCAGTTCTTC	CSASLAPEQFF
TRBJ2-2	TRBD2	TRBV29-1	-	TGCAGCGTTGAATGGCTAGCGGGGAACCCCGGGGAGCTGTTTTTT	CSVEWLAGNPGELFF
TRBJ2-3	TRBD2	TRBV20-1	-	TGCAGTGCCGACGACGGACTAGCGGGAGGGCCGACAGATACGCAGTATTTT	CSADDGLAGGPTDTQYF
TRBJ2-7	-	TRBV12-3/TRBV12-4	many	TGTGCCAGCACCCTTTGGGGAAGCTCCTACGAGCAGTACTTC	CASTLWGSSYEQYF
TRBJ2-1	TRBD2	TRBV19	-	TGTGCCAGTAGTGACGGGACTAGCGGGAGGGGTGAGCAGTTCTTC	CASSDGTSGRGEQFF
TRBJ1-6	-	TRBV7-8	few	TGTGCCAGCAGCTTAGAGGGGTTTTCACCCCTCCACTTT	CASSLEGFSPLHF
TRBJ2-5	-	TRBV10-3	few	TGTGCCATTGCAGGGGAAGGTTGGGAGACCCAGTACTTC	CAIAGEGWETQYF
TRBJ2-1	-	TRBV28	-	TGTGCCAGCAGTTCCTCTAGACTAGTCGGCGAGCAGTTCTTC	CASSSSRLVGEQFF
TRBJ2-1	-	TRBV20-1	many	TGCAGTGCTAGAGAACTAGCCTCCTACAATGAGCAGTTCTTC	CSARELASYNEQFF
TRBJ2-1	TRBD2	TRBV29-1	-	TGCAGCGTTGTATCAGGGTCTAGCGGGGACTTTTACAATGAGCAGTTCTTC	CSVVSGSSGDFYNEQFF
TRBJ2-5	TRBD1	TRBV7-2	many	TGTGCCAGCAGCGCGGGACAGGGGTTGGAGACCCAGTACTTC	CASSAGQGLETQYF
TRBJ1-1	-	TRBV19	few	TGTGCCAGTTTAGAGACAGCTCAGAACACTGAAGCTTTCTTT	CASLETAQNTEAFF